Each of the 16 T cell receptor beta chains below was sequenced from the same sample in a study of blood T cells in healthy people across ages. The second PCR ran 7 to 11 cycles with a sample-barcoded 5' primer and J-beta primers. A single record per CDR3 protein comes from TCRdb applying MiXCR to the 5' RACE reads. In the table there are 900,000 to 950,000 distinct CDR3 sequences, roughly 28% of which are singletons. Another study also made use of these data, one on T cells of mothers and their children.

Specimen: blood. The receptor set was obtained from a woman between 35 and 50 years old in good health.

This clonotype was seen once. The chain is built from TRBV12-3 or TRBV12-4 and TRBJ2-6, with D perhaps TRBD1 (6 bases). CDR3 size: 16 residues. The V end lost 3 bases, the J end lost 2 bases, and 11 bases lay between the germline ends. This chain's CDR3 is CASSFSRGAGANVLTF. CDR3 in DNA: TGTGCCAGCAGTTTCAGCAGGGGCGCTGGGGCCAACGTCCTGACTTTC.

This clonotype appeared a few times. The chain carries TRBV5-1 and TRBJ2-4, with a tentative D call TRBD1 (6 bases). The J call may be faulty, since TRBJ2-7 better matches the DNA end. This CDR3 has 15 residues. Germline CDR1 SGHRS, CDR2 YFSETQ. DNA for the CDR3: TGCGCCAGCAGCTCGGAAACAGGGTGGTCCTACGAGCAGTACTTC. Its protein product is CASSSETGWSYEQYF.

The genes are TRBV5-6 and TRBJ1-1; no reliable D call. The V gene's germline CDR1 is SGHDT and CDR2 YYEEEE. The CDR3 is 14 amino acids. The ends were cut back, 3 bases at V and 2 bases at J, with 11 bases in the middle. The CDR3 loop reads CASSYLLDNTEAFF. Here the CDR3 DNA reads TGTGCCAGCAGCTACCTACTGGATAACACTGAAGCTTTCTTT.

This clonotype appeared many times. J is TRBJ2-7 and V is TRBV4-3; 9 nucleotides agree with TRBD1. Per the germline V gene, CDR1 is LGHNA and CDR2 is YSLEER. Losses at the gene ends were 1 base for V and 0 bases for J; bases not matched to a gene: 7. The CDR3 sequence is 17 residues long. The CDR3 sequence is CASSQGPLGQGSYEQYF. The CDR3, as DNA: TGCGCCAGCAGCCAAGGTCCCCTGGGACAGGGCTCCTACGAGCAGTACTTC.

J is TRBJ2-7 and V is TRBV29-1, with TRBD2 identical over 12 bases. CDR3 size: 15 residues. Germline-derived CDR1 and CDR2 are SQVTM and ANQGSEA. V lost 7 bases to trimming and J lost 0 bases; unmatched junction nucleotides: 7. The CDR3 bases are TGCAGCGCGGGGACTAGCGGGCCTACCTCCTACGAGCAGTACTTC. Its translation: CSAGTSGPTSYEQYF.

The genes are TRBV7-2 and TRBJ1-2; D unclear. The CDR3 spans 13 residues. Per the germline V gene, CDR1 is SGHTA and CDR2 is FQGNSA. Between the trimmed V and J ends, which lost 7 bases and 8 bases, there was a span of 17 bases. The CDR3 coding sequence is TGTGCCAGCACCTCAGTGGGGTCCCGGGGCTACACCTTC. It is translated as CASTSVGSRGYTF.

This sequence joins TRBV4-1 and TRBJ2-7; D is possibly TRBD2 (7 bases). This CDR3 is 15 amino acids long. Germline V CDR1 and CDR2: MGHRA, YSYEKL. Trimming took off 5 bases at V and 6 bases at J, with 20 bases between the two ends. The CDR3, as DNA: TGCGCCAGCAGCGACGGACGGGGAGGGGGGTTCGAGCAGTACTTC. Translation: CASSDGRGGGFEQYF.

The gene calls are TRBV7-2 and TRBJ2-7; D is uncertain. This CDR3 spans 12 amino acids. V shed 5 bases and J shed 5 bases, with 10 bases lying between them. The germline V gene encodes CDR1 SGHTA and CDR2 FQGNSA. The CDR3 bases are TGTGCCAGCAGCCCCCGAACTGACGAGCAGTACTTC. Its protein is CASSPRTDEQYF.

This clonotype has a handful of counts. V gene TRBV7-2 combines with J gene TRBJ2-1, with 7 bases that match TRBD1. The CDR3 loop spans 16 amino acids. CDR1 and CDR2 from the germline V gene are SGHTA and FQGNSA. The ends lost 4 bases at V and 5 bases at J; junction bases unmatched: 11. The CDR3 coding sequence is TGTGCCAGCAGCTACTCCGGGACAGTGAGAAACAATGAGCAGTTCTTC. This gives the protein CASSYSGTVRNNEQFF.

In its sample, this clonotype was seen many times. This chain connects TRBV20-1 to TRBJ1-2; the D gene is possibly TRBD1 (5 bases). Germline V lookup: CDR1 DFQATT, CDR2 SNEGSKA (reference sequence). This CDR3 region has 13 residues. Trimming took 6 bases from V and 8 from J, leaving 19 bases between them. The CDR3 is CSAAPPRGRGYTF. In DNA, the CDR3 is TGCAGTGCCGCACCTCCCCGGGGGAGAGGCTACACCTTC.

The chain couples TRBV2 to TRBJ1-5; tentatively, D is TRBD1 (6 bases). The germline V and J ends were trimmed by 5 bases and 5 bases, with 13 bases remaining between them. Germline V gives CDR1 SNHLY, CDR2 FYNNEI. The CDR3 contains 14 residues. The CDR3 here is CASSPRDRYQPQHF. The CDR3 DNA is TGTGCCAGCAGTCCCAGAGACAGGTATCAGCCCCAGCATTTT.

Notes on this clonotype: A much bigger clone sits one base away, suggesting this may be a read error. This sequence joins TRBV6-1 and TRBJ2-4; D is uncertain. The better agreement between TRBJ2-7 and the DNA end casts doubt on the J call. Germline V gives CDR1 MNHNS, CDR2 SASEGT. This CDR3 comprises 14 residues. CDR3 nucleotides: TGTGCCAGCAGGGAAGACCCAGTAACCTACGAGCAGTACTTC. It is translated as CASREDPVTYEQYF.

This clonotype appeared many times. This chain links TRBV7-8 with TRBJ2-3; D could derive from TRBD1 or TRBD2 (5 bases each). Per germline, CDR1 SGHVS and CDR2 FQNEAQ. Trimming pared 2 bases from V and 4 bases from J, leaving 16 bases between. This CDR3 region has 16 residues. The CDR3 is CASSLLEGLGADTQYF. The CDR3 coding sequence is TGTGCCAGCAGCTTATTAGAGGGGCTGGGCGCAGATACGCAGTATTTT.

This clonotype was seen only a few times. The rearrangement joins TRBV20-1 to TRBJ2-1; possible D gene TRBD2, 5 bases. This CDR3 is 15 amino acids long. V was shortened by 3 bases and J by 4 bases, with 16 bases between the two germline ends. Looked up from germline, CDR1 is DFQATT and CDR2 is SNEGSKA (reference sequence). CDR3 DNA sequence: TGCAGTGCTAGGGAAACACTAGGAATATACAATGAGCAGTTCTTC. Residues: CSARETLGIYNEQFF.

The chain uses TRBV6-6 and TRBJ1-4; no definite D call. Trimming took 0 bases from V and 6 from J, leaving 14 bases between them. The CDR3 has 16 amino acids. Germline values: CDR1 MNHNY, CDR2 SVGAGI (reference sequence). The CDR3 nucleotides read TGTGCCAGCAGTTACTCGAGAGGGTTCAATTATGAAAAACTGTTTTTT. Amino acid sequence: CASSYSRGFNYEKLFF.

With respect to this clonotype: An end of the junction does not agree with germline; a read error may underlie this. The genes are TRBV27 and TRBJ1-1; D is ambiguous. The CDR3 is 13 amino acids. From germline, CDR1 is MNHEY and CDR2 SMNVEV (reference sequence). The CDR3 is CASRLYRVTETFF. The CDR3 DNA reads TGTGCCAGCAGGTTATACCGGGTCACTGAAACTTTCTTT.